Below, 24 T cell receptor beta chains from the same sample are listed, as sequenced in a study of CD8+CD57+ T cells in acquired aplastic anemia. Patients chosen for sequencing had CD8+CD57+ cells that had expanded, as shown by flow cytometry. CDR3 and TCR beta VDJ profiling relied on a genomic DNA template. TCRdb reanalysed the reads using MiXCR and keeps one entry per CDR3 protein. Here the sample spans around 220,000 distinct CDR3 sequences, approximately 51% being singletons. Sequencing was carried out using sorted CD4+, CD8+, or CD8+CD57+ T cells (not recorded which) from PBMCs. These receptors came from a human donor with aplastic anemia.

This clonotype was counted between two and nine times. A read error may explain this, as a much larger clone is one base away. The J gene is TRBJ1-5, the V gene TRBV10-3, with a tentative D call TRBD1 (5 bases). The CDR3 is 13 amino acids. The V gene lost 10 bases and the J gene lost 7 bases, with 17 bases spanning the gap. Germline values: CDR1 ENHRY, CDR2 SYGVKD. This CDR3 is CASRSRVNQPQHF. DNA for the CDR3: TGTGCCAGCAGGAGCAGGGTGAACCAGCCCCAGCATTTT.

The chain employs TRBV7-3 and TRBJ2-1, with TRBD2 matching 9 bases. The CDR3 is 16 amino acids. Germline lookup yields CDR1 SGHTA and CDR2 FQGTGA. V lost 5 bases and J lost 8; bases outside the gene matches: 13. CDR3 residues: CASSRSPAGGGDEQFF. The CDR3 bases are TGTGCCAGCAGCCGATCTCCAGCGGGGGGAGGGGATGAGCAGTTCTTC.

This clonotype appeared a few times. The chain links TRBV6-1 to TRBJ1-6; D call uncertain. V lost 5 bases and J 9 bases, leaving 20 bases between the germline ends. The CDR3 extends over 16 amino acids. Per germline, CDR1 MNHNS and CDR2 SASEGT. CDR3 DNA sequence: TGTGCCAGCAGTTTGGTGCCCGGGAACCGGGGTTCACCCCTCCACTTT. This gives the protein CASSLVPGNRGSPLHF.

The chain is built from TRBV19 and TRBJ2-7, with 9 bases aligning to TRBD1. The CDR3 loop spans 15 amino acids. The junction had 10 bases not matched to a gene; V was cut back by 8 bases and J by 2 bases. Germline assignment: CDR1 LNHDA and CDR2 SQIVND (reference sequence). The CDR3 sequence is CASPGTGWMPYEQYF. Written as DNA, the CDR3 is TGTGCCAGTCCGGGGACAGGGTGGATGCCCTACGAGCAGTACTTC. The entire variable domain, with the rest obtained from reference TRBV19 and TRBJ2-7, is as follows: DGGITQSPKYLFRKEGQNVTLSCEQNLNHDAMYWYRQDPGQGLRLIYYSQIVNDFQKGDIAEGYSVSREKKESFPLTVTSAQKNPTAFYLCASPGTGWMPYEQYFGPGTRLTVT.

The V and J genes are TRBV27 and TRBJ1-5; a possible D gene is TRBD1 (6 bases). The V end lost 8 bases, the J end lost 7 bases, and 12 bases lay between the germline ends. From germline, CDR1 is MNHEY and CDR2 SMNVEV (reference sequence). The CDR3 is made up of 12 amino acids. CDR3 nucleotides: TGTGCCAGCGGAACAGGGTTGCAGCCCCAGCATTTT. It specifies CASGTGLQPQHF.

The chain has TRBV6-1 and TRBJ2-3; 12 bases line up with TRBD2. Germline CDR1 reads MNHNS; CDR2 reads SASEGT. Losses at the gene ends were 7 bases for V and 3 bases for J; bases not matched to a gene: 17. There are 19 residues in the CDR3. The CDR3 nucleotides are TGTGCCAGCACCCATTTTATCCCTTCGACTAGCGGGGGAACAGATACGCAGTATTTT. Amino acid sequence: CASTHFIPSTSGGTDTQYF.

The rearrangement joins TRBV10-3 to TRBJ2-7; 7 nucleotides match TRBD1. The CDR3 contains 17 residues. CDR1 is ENHRY, CDR2 SYGVKD, per germline. The trim removed 2 bases at V and 3 bases at J, leaving 13 bases unmatched. The CDR3 here is CAISERSDRVFSYEQYF. The CDR3 region has the DNA TGTGCCATCAGTGAGCGTTCAGACAGGGTATTCAGCTACGAGCAGTACTTC.

This clonotype was counted many times. The chain uses TRBV7-9 and TRBJ1-2; D remains ambiguous. CDR1 and CDR2 (germline): SEHNR, FQNEAQ (reference sequence). The germline V and J ends were trimmed by 5 bases and 1 base, with 14 bases remaining between them. The CDR3 is 15 residues long. The CDR3 coding sequence is TGTGCCAGCAGCGGGTTAGGCGGTTTTAACTATGGCTACACCTTC. Translated: CASSGLGGFNYGYTF.

This chain links TRBV19 with TRBJ2-7; D ambiguous. Germline loops: CDR1 LNHDA, CDR2 SQIVND (reference sequence). CDR3 length: 14 residues. Trimming left V 4 bases short and J 3 bases short, with 13 bases between. DNA of the CDR3: TGTGCCAGTAGTACGTCCGTGAACCACTACGAGCAGTACTTC. Translating it yields CASSTSVNHYEQYF.

The chain joins TRBV7-8 to TRBJ1-6; 7 bases are shared with TRBD1. The CDR3 extends over 15 amino acids. Germline V gene sequence: CDR1 SGHVS, CDR2 FQNEAQ. V gave up 1 base and J gave up 9 bases; unmatched junction bases: 6. CDR3 bases: TGTGCCAGCAGCTTAGTCCCAGGGGGTAGTTCACCCCTCCACTTT. Amino acids: CASSLVPGGSSPLHF.

Relative to its sample, this clonotype is medium-sized. The chain has TRBV2 and TRBJ1-1; 7 bases line up with TRBD1. Looked up from germline, CDR1 is SNHLY and CDR2 is FYNNEI. CDR3 length: 15 amino acids. V trimming: 2 bases; J trimming: 4 bases; junction bases outside the gene matches: 7. This CDR3 reads CASSERSAGGTEAFF. The DNA for the CDR3 is TGTGCCAGCAGTGAACGTTCGGCAGGGGGCACTGAAGCTTTCTTT. The full variable domain, its missing parts supplied by reference TRBV2 and TRBJ1-1, is EPEVTQTPSHQVTQMGQEVILRCVPISNHLYFYWYRQILGQKVEFLVSFYNNEISEKSEIFDDQFSVERPDGSNFTLKIRSTKLEDSAMYFCASSERSAGGTEAFFGQGTRLTVV.

This clonotype was seen ten or more times. V usage is TRBV5-1 and J usage is TRBJ1-2; D call uncertain. Germline values: CDR1 SGHRS, CDR2 YFSETQ. The CDR3 extends over 14 amino acids. Trimming cost V 0 bases and J 4 bases, with 10 bases left between them. This CDR3 reads CASSLVEGSYGYTF. CDR3 coding DNA: TGCGCCAGCAGCTTGGTTGAGGGATCCTATGGCTACACCTTC.

This clonotype was counted ten times or more. The genes are TRBV19 and TRBJ1-6; TRBD1 aligns across 7 bases. V lost 5 bases and J lost 7; bases outside the gene matches: 5. CDR3 length: 14 residues. Germline CDR1 LNHDA, CDR2 SQIVND (reference sequence). CDR3 DNA sequence: TGTGCCAGTAGTGGGCCAGGGGGGAATTCACCCCTCCACTTT. It encodes CASSGPGGNSPLHF.

This chain joins TRBV7-9 and TRBJ2-1; D might be TRBD1 (6 bases). Germline V gives CDR1 SEHNR, CDR2 FQNEAQ (reference sequence). Trimming pared 2 bases from V and 11 bases from J, leaving 10 bases between. This CDR3 is 12 amino acids long. CDR3 sequence: CASSLQGKQQFF. In DNA, the CDR3 is TGTGCCAGCAGCTTACAGGGGAAACAGCAGTTCTTC.

J is TRBJ1-4 and V is TRBV19, with TRBD1 as a possible D gene (6 bases). CDR1 is LNHDA, CDR2 SQIVND, per germline (reference sequence). This CDR3 is 16 amino acids long. V lost 3 bases and J 8 bases, leaving 19 bases between the germline ends. The CDR3 region has the DNA TGTGCCAGTAGTATCACCCGGAGGGGGGCGATGGAAAAACTGTTTTTT. This encodes CASSITRRGAMEKLFF.

This clonotype was seen a handful of times. The chain has TRBV20-1 and TRBJ1-2, with TRBD1 as a possible D gene (6 bases). This CDR3 contains 14 residues. Germline CDR1 and CDR2: DFQATT and SNEGSKA (reference sequence). The V end was cut by 3 bases, the J end by 0 bases, with 11 bases between. The chain's CDR3 is CSARYRATNYGYTF. In nucleotides, the CDR3 is TGCAGTGCTAGGTACAGGGCAACTAACTATGGCTACACCTTC.

This clonotype was observed many times. This CDR3 is CASPTSGGARRTDTQYF. DNA for the CDR3: TGTGCTTCCCCGACTAGCGGGGGGGCTCGACGCACAGATACGCAGTATTTT. The genes are TRBV7-2 and TRBJ2-3; 14 nucleotides line up with TRBD2. The CDR3 is 17 residues long. CDR1 is SGHTA, CDR2 FQGNSA, per germline.

The rearrangement uses TRBV2 and TRBJ1-2; D uncertain. Trimming took 6 bases from V and 3 from J, leaving 14 bases between them. CDR3 length: 14 amino acids. The germline CDR1 and CDR2 sequences are SNHLY and FYNNEI. The CDR3 region is CASSLLDGDYGYTF. CDR3 bases: TGTGCCAGCAGCTTACTTGACGGGGACTATGGCTACACCTTC.

For this clonotype: This may come from a read error, since a much larger clone is one base off. The chain recombines TRBV10-3 with TRBJ1-2; 7 bases fit TRBD1. This CDR3 has 16 residues. CDR1 ENHRY and CDR2 SYGVKD come from the germline V gene. Trimming at V came to 5 bases and at J to 3 bases, leaving 12 bases not matched to a gene. CDR3 loop: CAISYSRGRIYYGYTF. CDR3 bases: TGTGCCATCAGTTACTCGAGGGGGCGCATTTACTATGGCTACACCTTC.

V gene TRBV24-1 combines with J gene TRBJ1-5; D may be TRBD1 (5 bases). V was shortened by 4 bases and J by 6 bases, with 21 bases between the two germline ends. Germline CDR1 KGHDR, CDR2 SFDVKD. This CDR3 spans 17 amino acids. In DNA form, the CDR3 reads TGTGCCACCAGTGAAACGAGGGTGGACACCGGCGGTCAGCCCCAGCATTTT. Protein product: CATSETRVDTGGQPQHF.

Points on this clonotype: This may arise from a read error, as a much more abundant clone is one base away. The chain's CDR3 is CASRRTGLDYGYTF. For the CDR3, the DNA is TGTGCCAGCAGAAGGACAGGGCTCGATTATGGCTACACCTTC. The chain recombines TRBV6-5 with TRBJ1-2, with 8 nucleotides matching TRBD1. The germline CDR1 and CDR2 sequences are MNHEY and SVGAGI. The length of the CDR3 is 14 residues. The trim removed 6 bases at V and 5 bases at J, leaving 8 bases unmatched.

This clonotype was detected ten times or more. The chain recombines TRBV15 with TRBJ1-5; tentatively, D is TRBD1 (5 bases). The V and J ends lost 5 bases and 1 base respectively, with 9 bases between them. The germline CDR1 and CDR2 sequences are LNHNV and YYDKDF (reference sequence). The CDR3 has 14 amino acids. Written as DNA, the CDR3 is TGTGCCACCAGCCCCCCAGGGAGCAATCAGCCCCAGCATTTT. Translating it yields CATSPPGSNQPQHF. Combining the CDR3 with reference TRBV15 and TRBJ1-5 gives the whole variable domain DAMVIQNPRYQVTQFGKPVTLSCSQTLNHNVMYWYQQKSSQAPKLLFHYYDKDFNNEADTPDNFQSRRPNTSFCFLDIRSPGLGDTAMYLCATSPPGSNQPQHFGDGTRLSIL.

Points on this clonotype: The germline gene is not matched at one end of the junction; a read error may be the cause. The chain couples TRBV7-3 to TRBJ1-6; the D is unclear. The V gene's germline CDR1 is SGHTA and CDR2 FQGTGA. The CDR3 extends over 14 amino acids. CDR3 in DNA: TGCGCCAGCAGCAGCGGGCCCTTTAATTCACCCCTCCACTTT. Translating gives CASSSGPFNSPLHF.

The genes are TRBV7-9 and TRBJ1-1, with TRBD1 as a possible D gene (5 bases). The germline V gene encodes CDR1 SEHNR and CDR2 FQNEAQ (reference sequence). V was clipped by 5 bases and J by 4 bases, with 20 bases between them. The CDR3 runs 16 residues. CDR3 in DNA: TGTGCCAGCAGCCCCGCCACGGTGGCAGGGACCACTGAAGCTTTCTTT. Translating it yields CASSPATVAGTTEAFF.